This TCR beta chain was documented in a study of CD8 T cells in ankylosing spondylitis. The V and J ends lost 2 bases and 0 bases respectively, with 13 bases between them. CDR3 length: 15 residues. Germline V lookup: CDR1 SQVTM, CDR2 ANQGSEA. TCRdb re-called the 5' RACE reads with MiXCR, one entry per CDR3 protein. Among about 110,000 distinct CDR3 sequences listed, about 24% were seen once. The TCR sequence derives from a male donor with ankylosing spondylitis. What was sequenced was synovial fluid, either unsorted or a sorted T cell fraction (not recorded which). The chain links TRBV29-1 to TRBJ1-1; perhaps TRBD1 as D (5 bases). In DNA, the CDR3 is TGCAGCGTTGAACCGGGGTGGGGGATGAACACTGAAGCTTTCTTT. Protein sequence: CSVEPGWGMNTEAFF.